Each of the 16 T cell receptor beta chains below was sequenced from the same sample in a study of blood T cells in healthy people across ages. Primers used in a second PCR of roughly 7 to 11 cycles were a sample-barcoded 5' primer and a J-beta primer mix. MiXCR, applied by TCRdb to the 5' RACE reads, yields one record per CDR3 protein. The sample consists of more than 650,000 distinct CDR3 sequences, roughly 20% of them appearing once. The sequencing input was blood. These receptors came from a man between 65 and 85 years old in good health.

This clonotype has just a few counts. The CDR3 spells CASSFMRESQETQYF. The CDR3 DNA follows: TGTGCCAGCAGTTTCATGCGGGAGAGTCAAGAGACCCAGTACTTC. This sequence joins TRBV12-3 or TRBV12-4 and TRBJ2-5, with TRBD2 identical over 7 bases. The CDR3 is made up of 15 amino acids. V lost 3 bases and J lost 2; bases outside the gene matches: 6.

This chain links TRBV24-1 with TRBJ2-2; tentatively, D is TRBD1 (6 bases). This CDR3 region has 15 residues. Trimming removed 6 bases at V and 5 bases at J, with 15 bases between. The germline gives CDR1 KGHDR, CDR2 SFDVKD. This chain's CDR3 is CATSPAGVWTGELFF. The CDR3 DNA follows: TGTGCCACCAGTCCAGCAGGGGTGTGGACCGGGGAGCTGTTTTTT.

V gene TRBV20-1 combines with J gene TRBJ2-3; D gene uncertain. Trimming removed 6 bases at V and 7 bases at J, with 11 bases between. Germline values: CDR1 DFQATT, CDR2 SNEGSKA (reference sequence). The CDR3 sequence is 11 residues long. The CDR3 reads CSAVDGNTQYF. The CDR3 DNA is TGCAGTGCAGTAGACGGTAATACGCAGTATTTT.

This clonotype has just one count. J is TRBJ1-4 and V is TRBV5-1, with 7 bases identical to TRBD1. This CDR3 region has 16 residues. J was trimmed by 4 bases and V by 4 bases; bases with no gene match: 10. Germline V gene lookup returns CDR1 SGHRS and CDR2 YFSETQ. The CDR3, as DNA: TGCGCCAGCAGCGCATCAGGGGGACCCCGTAATGAAAAACTGTTTTTT. It codes for CASSASGGPRNEKLFF.

The gene calls are TRBV4-3 and TRBJ2-7; 14 nucleotides line up with TRBD2. The CDR3 runs 16 residues. V lost 1 base, J lost 4 bases, and 3 bases stayed unmatched. Germline-derived CDR1 and CDR2 are LGHNA and YSLEER. CDR3 coding DNA: TGCGCCAGCAGCCAAGGAGGGACTAGCGGGAGTTACGAGCAGTACGTC. Its protein is CASSQGGTSGSYEQYV.

This clonotype has a count of ten or more. V gene TRBV10-3 combines with J gene TRBJ2-3, with TRBD2 as a possible D gene (5 bases). CDR1 is ENHRY and CDR2 is SYGVKD in the germline V gene. With 0 bases removed from V and 5 bases from J, the gap between germline ends came to 21 bases. There are 18 residues in the CDR3. The CDR3: CAISESVSAGPREDTQYF. CDR3 DNA: TGTGCCATCAGTGAGTCGGTCTCGGCGGGCCCGAGGGAAGATACGCAGTATTTT.

The table lists this clonotype with a few counts. The V gene is TRBV29-1, the J gene TRBJ1-3; maybe TRBD1 (5 bases). Germline lookup yields CDR1 SQVTM and CDR2 ANQGSEA. The ends were cut back, 6 bases at V and 0 bases at J, with 6 bases in the middle. The CDR3 has 12 amino acids. CDR3 in amino acids: CSVGGSGNTIYF. The CDR3 nucleotides are TGCAGCGTCGGGGGCTCTGGAAACACCATATATTTT.

The CDR3 DNA reads as TGTGCCACCAGTGACCCTCTAGGGACAGGCCTCGGGGAGACCCAGTACTTC. Encoded protein: CATSDPLGTGLGETQYF. The chain links TRBV24-1 to TRBJ2-5, with 8 bases matching TRBD1. Trimming removed 4 bases from V and 5 bases from J; junction bases left unmatched: 14. Germline CDR1 is KGHDR and CDR2 is SFDVKD. The CDR3 totals 17 residues.

The rearrangement uses TRBV7-8 and TRBJ2-1; D might be TRBD2 (5 bases). This CDR3 has 11 residues. The germline V and J ends were trimmed by 1 base and 14 bases, with 9 bases remaining between them. Germline V gene data show CDR1 as SGHVS and CDR2 as FQNEAQ. The CDR3 reads CASSLVEEEFF. For the CDR3, the DNA is TGTGCCAGCAGCTTAGTGGAGGAGGAGTTCTTC.

The DNA for the CDR3 is TGTGCCAGCAGTGAGTGGACTCGCGCGGAGGATACGCAGTATTTT. As protein: CASSEWTRAEDTQYF. J is TRBJ2-3 and V is TRBV2; maybe TRBD2 (5 bases). Germline V gene sequence: CDR1 SNHLY, CDR2 FYNNEI. V lost 3 bases to trimming and J lost 6 bases, with 16 bases between them. CDR3 length equals 15 residues.

Details on this clonotype: Because the CDR3 is missing its conserved closing phenylalanine or tryptophan, this is likely a read error. This sequence joins TRBV5-1 and TRBJ2-1; D might be TRBD2 (6 bases). The V end was cut by 5 bases, the J end by 5 bases, with 11 bases between. The germline V gene encodes CDR1 SGHRS and CDR2 YFSETQ. The CDR3 length is 13 residues. CDR3 amino acids: CASSSVADNEQFL. The CDR3 nucleotides are TGCGCCAGCAGTTCCGTAGCGGACAATGAGCAGTTCCTC.

This clonotype came up a few times. The chain carries TRBV5-1 and TRBJ2-2; maybe TRBD1 (5 bases). The germline V and J ends were trimmed by 4 bases and 1 base, with 11 bases remaining between them. The length of the CDR3 is 15 residues. Germline V CDR1 and CDR2: SGHRS, YFSETQ. The CDR3 DNA reads as TGCGCCAGCAGCCCTAGGGGCTTGAACACCGGGGAGCTGTTTTTT. Protein product: CASSPRGLNTGELFF.

The CDR3: CASSFLAERTDTQYF. The CDR3 nucleotides are TGCGCCAGCAGCTTCCTAGCGGAGCGCACAGATACGCAGTATTTT. The V call is TRBV5-1, the J call TRBJ2-3; 7 positions match TRBD2. The CDR3 has 15 amino acids. Per germline, CDR1 SGHRS and CDR2 YFSETQ. The V segment lost 2 bases and the J segment 1 base; nucleotides outside the gene matches: 4.

Worth noting for this clonotype: The CDR3 does not end in the conserved phenylalanine or tryptophan, so this is likely a read error. The gene calls are TRBV7-2 and TRBJ1-4, with D possibly being TRBD1 (6 bases). Germline CDR1 reads SGHTA; CDR2 reads FQGNSA. Trimming took 6 bases from V and 5 from J, leaving 16 bases between them. The CDR3 is 15 amino acids. CDR3 DNA: TGTGCCAGCAGGAGTTATAGGGGGATGAATGAAAAACTGTTTTCT. Protein sequence: CASRSYRGMNEKLFS.

This clonotype was counted only a few times. The chain uses TRBV4-3 and TRBJ1-2; 9 nucleotides agree with TRBD1. Germline V gives CDR1 LGHNA, CDR2 YSLEER. The CDR3 is 15 amino acids. With 4 bases clipped from V and 2 bases from J, the junction kept 5 bases outside the gene matches. The CDR3, as DNA: TGCGCCAGCAGCCCGGGACAGGGCCGCAACTATGGCTACACCTTC. Translated: CASSPGQGRNYGYTF.

In this sample, this clonotype turned up a few times. V gene TRBV12-3 or TRBV12-4 combines with J gene TRBJ1-2, with a possible D match to TRBD1 (5 bases). V was trimmed by 3 bases and J by 4 bases, leaving 12 bases between them. The CDR3 runs to 14 residues. This chain's CDR3 is CASSFHPGGYGYTF. The CDR3 DNA sequence: TGTGCCAGCAGTTTCCACCCTGGGGGCTATGGCTACACCTTC.